This entry is about one T cell receptor (beta chain). What this receptor recognizes is not known. The record has no base qualities; no much larger clone is one base away. The protocol used for the library was the immunoSEQ multiplex PCR assay. This is the immuneACCESS table as TCRdb keeps it, with only in-frame sequences that have V and J called. A part of the clones is gone; compared with another copy, unresolved V genes explain less than half, and the rest is unexplained. Recorded for this sample are tens of thousands of clones; about 93% of them occurred a single time. The ten largest clonotypes hold approximately 4.3% of the sample. These data are taken from a study of control samples from healthy donors and cancer patients (dated by TCRdb to 2020 to 2022). The receptor was derived from a man aged 30-40 years in good health. What was sequenced was blood.

The sequenced DNA: TGTGCCAGCAGTTTATTTGGGGATCACACTGAAGCTTTCTTT. Translated, this gives CASSLFGDHTEAFF. Recombination linked TRBV27 to TRBJ1-1, with the D gene not clear enough to name. The germline V gene (reference sequence) sets CDR1 to MNHEY and CDR2 to SMNVEV. Relative to germline, V is 1 base shorter and J is 3 bases shorter, with 9 bases between their ends. There are 14 amino acids in the CDR3, from cysteine to phenylalanine inclusive. The DNA shown is the 42-base CDR3, in frame from base 1.